These 7 T cell receptor beta chains originate from one sample sequenced in a study of cytomegalovirus exposure and HLA in healthy donors. The primer mix had 60 Vbeta and 13 Jbeta primers. Clones were read by immunoSEQ multiplex PCR, and TCRdb kept only the in-frame ones, dropping some. The table lists about 160,000 clones, roughly 88% of them singletons. Source material: PBMCs. The origin of the receptors is a man in his forties or fifties in good health and CMV-seropositive.

Comments on this clone: The junction departs from the called germline gene at one end, perhaps through a read error. This chain connects TRBV11-2 to TRBJ2-1, with 11 nucleotides matching TRBD2. The germline V gene encodes CDR1 SGHAT and CDR2 FQNNGV. This CDR3 has 15 residues. The chain's CDR3 is CASRLGTSGYNEQFF. The CDR3 DNA follows: TGTGCCAGCAGATTAGGGACTAGCGGCTACAATGAGCAGTTCTTC. The full variable domain, its missing parts supplied by reference TRBV11-2 and TRBJ2-1, is EAGVAQSPRYKIIEKRQSVAFWCNPISGHATLYWYQQILGQGPKLLIQFQNNGVVDDSQLPKDRFSAERLKGVDSTLKIQPAKLEDSAVYLCASRLGTSGYNEQFFGPGTRLTVL.

V gene TRBV9 combines with J gene TRBJ1-1; maybe TRBD1 (5 bases). CDR1 SGDLS and CDR2 YYNGEE come from the germline V gene. With 4 bases removed from V and 1 base from J, the gap between germline ends came to 11 bases. The CDR3 runs 14 residues. The CDR3 DNA sequence: TGTGCCAGCAGCCCCCGGACACCGAACACTGAAGCTTTCTTT. Translation: CASSPRTPNTEAFF.

The V and J genes are TRBV4-2 and TRBJ2-7; weak D call: TRBD1 (6 bases). Per germline, CDR1 LGHNA and CDR2 YNFKEQ. The CDR3 has 15 residues. V was pared by 4 bases and J by 0 bases, with 13 bases between. This CDR3 is CASSPTGQSSYEQYF. CDR3 sequence (DNA): TGTGCCAGCAGCCCGACAGGCCAAAGCTCCTACGAGCAGTACTTC.

The chain carries TRBV5-1 and TRBJ1-1; D might be TRBD1 (5 bases). V lost 0 bases, J lost 1 base, and 19 bases lay in between. The germline gives CDR1 SGHRS, CDR2 YFSETQ. The CDR3 has 18 residues. CDR3 region: CASSLALGTPDRNTEAFF. In nucleotides, the CDR3 is TGCGCCAGCAGCTTGGCCCTGGGCACCCCCGACAGGAACACTGAAGCTTTCTTT.

The chain links TRBV4-2 to TRBJ1-4; D remains unclear. Germline V gene data show CDR1 as LGHNA and CDR2 as YNFKEQ. This CDR3 region has 13 residues. V lost 4 bases to trimming and J lost 8 bases, with 11 bases between them. CDR3 region: CASSRSSGEKLFF. The CDR3 nucleotides read TGTGCCAGCAGCCGGTCTTCCGGGGAAAAACTGTTTTTT.

This clone turned up a few times. The gene calls are TRBV19 and TRBJ1-2; the match to TRBD1 covers 7 bases. This CDR3 is 16 amino acids long. V shed 4 bases and J 3 bases; nucleotides not matched to a gene: 11. Germline CDR1 and CDR2: LNHDA and SQIVND (reference sequence). The CDR3 DNA is TGTGCCAGTAGTACTCACCACAGGGGATTGGACTATGGCTACACCTTC. Protein product: CASSTHHRGLDYGYTF.

Only one count was recorded for this clone. The same CDR3 arises from other DNA sequences in this sample as well. The V and J genes are TRBV7-9 and TRBJ1-1, with D perhaps matching TRBD1 (5 bases). Looked up from germline, CDR1 is SEHNR and CDR2 is FQNEAQ (reference sequence). CDR3 size: 13 residues. V shed 1 base and J shed 5 bases, with 8 bases lying between them. CDR3 region: CASSLGGGTEAFF. The CDR3 DNA reads TGTGCCAGCAGCTTAGGGGGCGGTACTGAAGCTTTCTTT.